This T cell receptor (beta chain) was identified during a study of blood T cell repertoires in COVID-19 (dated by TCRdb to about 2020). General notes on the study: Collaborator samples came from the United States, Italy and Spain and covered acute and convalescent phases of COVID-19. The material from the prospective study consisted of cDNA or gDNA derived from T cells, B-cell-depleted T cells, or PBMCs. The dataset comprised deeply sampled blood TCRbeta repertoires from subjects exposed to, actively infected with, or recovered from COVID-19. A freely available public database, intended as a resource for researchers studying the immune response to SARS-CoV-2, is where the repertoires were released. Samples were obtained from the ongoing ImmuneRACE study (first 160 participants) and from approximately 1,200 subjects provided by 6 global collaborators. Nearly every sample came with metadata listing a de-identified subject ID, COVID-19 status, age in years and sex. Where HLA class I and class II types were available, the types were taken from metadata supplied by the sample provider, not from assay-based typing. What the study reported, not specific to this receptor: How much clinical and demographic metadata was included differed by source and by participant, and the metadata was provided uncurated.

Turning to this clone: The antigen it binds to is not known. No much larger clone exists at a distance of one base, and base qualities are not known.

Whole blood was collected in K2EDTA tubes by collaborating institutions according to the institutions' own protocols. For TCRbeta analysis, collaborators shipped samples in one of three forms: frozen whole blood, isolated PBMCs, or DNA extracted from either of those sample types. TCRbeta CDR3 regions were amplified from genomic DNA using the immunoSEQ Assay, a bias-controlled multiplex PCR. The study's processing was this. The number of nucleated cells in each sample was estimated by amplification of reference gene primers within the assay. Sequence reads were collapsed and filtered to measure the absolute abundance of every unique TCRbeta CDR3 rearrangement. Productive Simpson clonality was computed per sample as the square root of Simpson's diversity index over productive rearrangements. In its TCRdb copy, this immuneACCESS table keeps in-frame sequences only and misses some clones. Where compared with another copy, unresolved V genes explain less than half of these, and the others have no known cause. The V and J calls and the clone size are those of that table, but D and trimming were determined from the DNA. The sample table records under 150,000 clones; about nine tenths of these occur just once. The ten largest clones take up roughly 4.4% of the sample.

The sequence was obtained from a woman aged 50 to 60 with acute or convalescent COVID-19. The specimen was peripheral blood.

The DNA sequence follows: TGCTCGCTTTGGGGGGGCGAGGGGACCCAGTACTTC. It encodes CSLWGGEGTQYF. Recombination connected TRBV29-1 to TRBJ2-5, with a weak D call of TRBD2 (7 bases match). From its cysteine to its phenylalanine, the CDR3 spans 12 amino acids. The sequence is cut down to CDR3 DNA, 36 bases in frame from base 1. Taken from the germline V gene, the CDR1 and CDR2 loops are SQVTM and ANQGSEA.